This entry features one TCR beta chain sequence. CDR3 length: 12 residues. CDR1 is KGHSY and CDR2 is FQNENV in the germline V gene. The ends were cut back, 4 bases at V and 6 bases at J, with 9 bases in the middle. Measured with immunoSEQ multiplex PCR; TCRdb has only the in-frame clones, and not every one. The sample contains roughly 250,000 clones, roughly four fifths of which appear only once. These data are taken from a study of blood T cell repertoires in COVID-19. Material: peripheral blood. The TCR sequence derives from a woman at least 80 years old with acute or convalescent COVID-19. The chain uses TRBV16 and TRBJ1-2; D is ambiguous. The CDR3 here is CASSPQTDGYTF. CDR3 in DNA: TGTGCCAGCAGCCCCCAGACTGATGGCTACACCTTC.